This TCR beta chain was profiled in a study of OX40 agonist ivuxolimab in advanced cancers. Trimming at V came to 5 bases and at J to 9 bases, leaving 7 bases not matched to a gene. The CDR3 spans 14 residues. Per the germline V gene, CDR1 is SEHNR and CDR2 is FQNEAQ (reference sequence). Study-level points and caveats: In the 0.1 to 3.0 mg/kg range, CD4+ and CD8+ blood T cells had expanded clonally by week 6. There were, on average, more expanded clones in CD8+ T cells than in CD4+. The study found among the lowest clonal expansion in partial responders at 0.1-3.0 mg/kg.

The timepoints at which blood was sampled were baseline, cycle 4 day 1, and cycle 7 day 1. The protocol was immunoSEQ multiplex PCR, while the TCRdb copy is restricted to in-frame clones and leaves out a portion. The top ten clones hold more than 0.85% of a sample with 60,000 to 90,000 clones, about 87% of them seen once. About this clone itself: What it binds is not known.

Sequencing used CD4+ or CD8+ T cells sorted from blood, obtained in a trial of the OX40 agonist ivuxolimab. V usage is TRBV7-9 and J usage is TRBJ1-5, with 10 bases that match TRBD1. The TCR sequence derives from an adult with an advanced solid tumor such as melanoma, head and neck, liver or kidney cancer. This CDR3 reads CASSKGTGDRPQHF. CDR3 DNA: TGTGCCAGCAGCAAAGGGACAGGGGATCGGCCCCAGCATTTT.